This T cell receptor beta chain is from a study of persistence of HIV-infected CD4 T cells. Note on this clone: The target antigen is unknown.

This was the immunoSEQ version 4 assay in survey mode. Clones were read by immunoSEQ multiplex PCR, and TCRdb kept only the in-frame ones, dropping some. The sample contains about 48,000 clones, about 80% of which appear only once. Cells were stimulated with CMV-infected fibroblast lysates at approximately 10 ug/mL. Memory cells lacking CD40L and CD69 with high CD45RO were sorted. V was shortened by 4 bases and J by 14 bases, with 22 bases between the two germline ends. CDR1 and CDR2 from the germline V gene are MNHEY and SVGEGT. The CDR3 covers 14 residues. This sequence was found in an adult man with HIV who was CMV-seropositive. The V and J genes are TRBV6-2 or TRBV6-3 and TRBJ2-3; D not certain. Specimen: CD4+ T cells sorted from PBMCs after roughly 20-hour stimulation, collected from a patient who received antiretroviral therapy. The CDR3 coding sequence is TGTGCCAGCAGTTCGACATACCAGACATCCCGAGCGTATTTT. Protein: CASSSTYQTSRAYF.